This T cell receptor beta chain was profiled in a study of CD4 T cells in relation to SARS-CoV-2 and coronaviruses. For the study at large: ViraFEST: roughly ten-day antigen culture of PBMCs, then TCR beta CDR3 sequencing. Shared crossreactive spike epitopes were mapped to their HLA restriction. Study-wide findings and caveats: SARS-CoV-2-driven expansion was significantly weaker in crossreactive than monoreactive clones.

Measured with immunoSEQ multiplex PCR; TCRdb has only the in-frame clones, and not every one. The table includes about 26,000 clones, roughly 80% detected once. This clone has a handful of counts. The antigen is undetermined. Other DNA sequences in this sample translate to the same CDR3. CD4+ T cells from unexposed donors were obtained before the COVID-19 pandemic (2011-2018). After about 10 days of culture, CD4+ T cells were isolated. As cell numbers allowed, unexposed-donor CD4+ T cells faced SARS-CoV-2 S/N and four cold-coronavirus spikes. V lost 3 bases, J lost 0 bases, and 10 bases lay in between. CDR1 and CDR2 from the germline V gene are SGHDT and YYEEEE. This CDR3 comprises 15 residues.

V usage is TRBV5-6 and J usage is TRBJ1-3, with a possible D match to TRBD1 (5 bases). The sample consisted of CD4+ T cells from PBMCs, cultured in vitro. The receptor comes from a human donor in good health. The CDR3 spells CASSSQGSSGNTIYF. CDR3 DNA: TGTGCCAGCAGCTCCCAGGGTAGCTCTGGAAACACCATATATTTT.